The 10 T cell receptor beta chains below all came from one sample that was sequenced in a study of T cell responses to AZD1222 COVID-19 vaccine. Libraries were prepared by immunoSEQ multiplex PCR; TCRdb keeps only in-frame clonotypes and omits some of them. The sample has nearly 200,000 clones; around 93% are singletons. Sequenced material: peripheral blood, taken 28 days after the second AZD1222 dose. Receptor source: an adult who received the AZD1222 COVID-19 vaccine.

V is TRBV18 and J is TRBJ1-1; weak D call: TRBD1 (5 bases). Germline CDR1 reads KGHSH; CDR2 reads LQKENI. Between the trimmed V and J ends, which lost 3 bases and 3 bases, there was a span of 14 bases. The CDR3 is made up of 15 amino acids. In DNA form, the CDR3 reads TGTGCCAGCTCACCCGGGACCGGCGGGGACACTGAAGCTTTCTTT. It is translated as CASSPGTGGDTEAFF.

The chain joins TRBV9 to TRBJ1-4; 9 positions agree with TRBD1. Germline CDR1 reads SGDLS; CDR2 reads YYNGEE. Trimming took 2 bases from V and 7 from J; bases not matched to a gene: 6. The CDR3 is 15 amino acids. Here the CDR3 reads CASSVGQGQGEKLFF. In DNA, the CDR3 is TGTGCCAGCAGCGTGGGACAGGGACAAGGTGAAAAACTGTTTTTT.

Concerning this clone: This sample includes further DNA sequences coding for the same CDR3. This chain uses TRBV18 with TRBJ1-5; D gene unclear. V lost 6 bases and J lost 1, with 7 bases in between. This CDR3 is 13 amino acids long. CDR1 and CDR2 (germline): KGHSH, LQKENI. Written as DNA, the CDR3 is TGTGCCAGCTCCCCAGCGAGCAATCAGCCCCAGCATTTT. Residues: CASSPASNQPQHF.

The V call is TRBV7-2, the J call TRBJ2-3; no clear D. In germline, CDR1 is SGHTA, CDR2 FQGNSA. Trimming took off 5 bases at V and 7 bases at J, with 10 bases between the two ends. The CDR3 sequence is 12 residues long. The CDR3 spells CASSPAQNTQYF. The CDR3 nucleotides read TGTGCCAGCAGCCCAGCCCAAAATACGCAGTATTTT.

The CDR3 spells CASSPRKNTEAFF. CDR3 coding DNA: TGTGCCAGCTCGCCGAGAAAGAACACTGAAGCTTTCTTT. The V and J genes are TRBV18 and TRBJ1-1; D remains unclear. This CDR3 is built from 13 residues. The V and J ends lost 6 bases and 1 base respectively, with 9 bases between them. Germline values: CDR1 KGHSH, CDR2 LQKENI.

This sequence joins TRBV7-2 and TRBJ1-4, with D unresolved. CDR3 length: 13 amino acids. Trimming pared 5 bases from V and 11 bases from J, leaving 15 bases between. Germline CDR1 SGHTA, CDR2 FQGNSA. The CDR3: CASSNDIPKKLFF. DNA of the CDR3: TGTGCCAGCAGCAACGACATCCCGAAGAAACTGTTTTTT. The entire variable domain, with the rest obtained from reference TRBV7-2 and TRBJ1-4, is as follows: GAGVSQSPSNKVTEKGKDVELRCDPISGHTALYWYRQSLGQGLEFLIYFQGNSAPDKSGLPSDRFSAERTGGSVSTLTIQRTQQEDSAVYLCASSNDIPKKLFFGSGTQLSVL.

The rearrangement joins TRBV5-1 to TRBJ1-1; 9 bases agree with TRBD1. With 5 bases clipped from V and 2 bases from J, the junction kept 7 bases outside the gene matches. CDR1 is SGHRS, CDR2 YFSETQ, per germline. The CDR3 length is 15 residues. The CDR3 nucleotides read TGCGCCAGCAGTCGCTGGACAGGGGACAACACTGAAGCTTTCTTT. As protein: CASSRWTGDNTEAFF.

This chain links TRBV12-3 or TRBV12-4 with TRBJ1-2, with TRBD1 matching 8 bases. The V and J ends lost 4 bases and 4 bases, in that order; junction bases with no gene match: 2. The CDR3 runs 13 residues. The chain's CDR3 is CASSSTGGYGYTF. The CDR3 bases are TGTGCCAGCAGTTCAACAGGGGGCTATGGCTACACCTTC.

The V call is TRBV28, the J call TRBJ2-7, with D hard to call. Trimming pared 7 bases from V and 2 bases from J, leaving 15 bases between. This CDR3 has 14 residues. Germline loops: CDR1 MDHEN, CDR2 SYDVKM. As DNA, the CDR3 is TGTGCCAGCACCCGGAGTCCCCAAACCTACGAGCAGTACTTC. Residues: CASTRSPQTYEQYF.

As DNA, the CDR3 is TGTGCCAGCACCCTGGGGGGGCCTCAGCCCCAGCATTTT. Its translation is CASTLGGPQPQHF. This chain connects TRBV28 to TRBJ1-5, with a possible D match to TRBD1 (6 bases). The germline CDR1 and CDR2 sequences are MDHEN and SYDVKM. Trimming took 7 bases from V and 6 from J, leaving 13 bases between them. The CDR3 has 13 amino acids.